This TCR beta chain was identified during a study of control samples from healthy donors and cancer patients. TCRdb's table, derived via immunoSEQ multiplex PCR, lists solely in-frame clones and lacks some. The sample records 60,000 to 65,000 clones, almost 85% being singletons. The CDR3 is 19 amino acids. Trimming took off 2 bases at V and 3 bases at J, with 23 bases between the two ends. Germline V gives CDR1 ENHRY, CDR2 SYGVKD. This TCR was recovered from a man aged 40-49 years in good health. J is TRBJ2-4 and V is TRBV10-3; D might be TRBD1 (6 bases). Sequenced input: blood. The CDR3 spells CAISEGGRESLYVKNIQYF. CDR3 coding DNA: TGTGCCATCAGTGAGGGGGGCAGGGAGTCCCTTTACGTCAAAAACATTCAGTACTTC.